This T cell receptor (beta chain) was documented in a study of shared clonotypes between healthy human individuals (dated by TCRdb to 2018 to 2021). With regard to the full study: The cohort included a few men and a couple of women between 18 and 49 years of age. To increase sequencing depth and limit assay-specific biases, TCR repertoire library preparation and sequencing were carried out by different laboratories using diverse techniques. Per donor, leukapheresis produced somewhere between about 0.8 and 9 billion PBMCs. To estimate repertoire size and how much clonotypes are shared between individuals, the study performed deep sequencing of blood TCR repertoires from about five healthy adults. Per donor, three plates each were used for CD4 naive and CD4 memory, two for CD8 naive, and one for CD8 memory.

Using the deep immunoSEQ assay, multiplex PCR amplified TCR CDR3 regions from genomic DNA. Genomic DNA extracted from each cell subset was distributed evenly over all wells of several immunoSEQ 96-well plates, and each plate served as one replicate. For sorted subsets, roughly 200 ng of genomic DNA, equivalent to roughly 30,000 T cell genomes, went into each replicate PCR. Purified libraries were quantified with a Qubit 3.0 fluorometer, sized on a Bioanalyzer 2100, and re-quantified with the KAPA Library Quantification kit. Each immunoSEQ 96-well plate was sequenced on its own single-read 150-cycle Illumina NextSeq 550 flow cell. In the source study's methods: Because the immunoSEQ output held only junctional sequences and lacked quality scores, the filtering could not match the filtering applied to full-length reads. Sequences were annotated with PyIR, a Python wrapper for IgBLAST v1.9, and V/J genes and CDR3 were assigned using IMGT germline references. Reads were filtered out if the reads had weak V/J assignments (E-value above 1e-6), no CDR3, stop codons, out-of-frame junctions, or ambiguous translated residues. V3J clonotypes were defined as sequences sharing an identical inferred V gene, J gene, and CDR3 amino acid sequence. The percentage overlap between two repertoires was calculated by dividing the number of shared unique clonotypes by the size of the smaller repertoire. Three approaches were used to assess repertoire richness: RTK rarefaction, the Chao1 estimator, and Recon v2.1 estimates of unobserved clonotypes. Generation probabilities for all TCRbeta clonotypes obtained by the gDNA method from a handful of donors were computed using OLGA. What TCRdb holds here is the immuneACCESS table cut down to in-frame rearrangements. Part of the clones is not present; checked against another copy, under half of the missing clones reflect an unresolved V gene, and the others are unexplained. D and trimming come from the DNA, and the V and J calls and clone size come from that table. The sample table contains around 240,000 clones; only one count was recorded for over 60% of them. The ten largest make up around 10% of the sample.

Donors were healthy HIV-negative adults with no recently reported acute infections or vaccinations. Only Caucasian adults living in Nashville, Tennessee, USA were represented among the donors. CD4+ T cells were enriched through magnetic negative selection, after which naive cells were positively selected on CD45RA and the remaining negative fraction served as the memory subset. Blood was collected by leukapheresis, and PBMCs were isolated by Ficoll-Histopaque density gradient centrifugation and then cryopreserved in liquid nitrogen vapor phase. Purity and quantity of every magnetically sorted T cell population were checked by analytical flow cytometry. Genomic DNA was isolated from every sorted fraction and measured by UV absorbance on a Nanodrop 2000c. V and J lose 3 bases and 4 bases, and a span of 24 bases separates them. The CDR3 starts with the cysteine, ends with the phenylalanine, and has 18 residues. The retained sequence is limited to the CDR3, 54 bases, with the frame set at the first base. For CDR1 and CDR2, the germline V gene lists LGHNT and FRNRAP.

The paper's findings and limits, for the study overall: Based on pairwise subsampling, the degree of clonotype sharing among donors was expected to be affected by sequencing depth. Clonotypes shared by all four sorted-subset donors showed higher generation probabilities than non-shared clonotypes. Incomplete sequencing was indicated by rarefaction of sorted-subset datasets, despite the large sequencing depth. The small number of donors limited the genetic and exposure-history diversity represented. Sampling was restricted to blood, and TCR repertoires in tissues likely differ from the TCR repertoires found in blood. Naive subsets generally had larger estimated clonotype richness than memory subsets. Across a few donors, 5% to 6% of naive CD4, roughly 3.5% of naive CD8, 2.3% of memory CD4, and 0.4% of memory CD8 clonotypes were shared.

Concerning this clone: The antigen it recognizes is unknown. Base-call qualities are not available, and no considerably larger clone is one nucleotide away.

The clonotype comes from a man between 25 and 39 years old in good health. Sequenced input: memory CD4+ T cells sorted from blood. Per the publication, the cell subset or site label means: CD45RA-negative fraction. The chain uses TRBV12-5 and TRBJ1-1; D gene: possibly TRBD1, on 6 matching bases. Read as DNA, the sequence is TGTGCTAGTGGTTTTTCTGACGGGGGGCTGGGGGCAGCCACTGAAGCTTTCTTT. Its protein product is CASGFSDGGLGAATEAFF. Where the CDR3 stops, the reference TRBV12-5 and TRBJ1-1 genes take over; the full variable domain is DARVTQTPRHKVTEMGQEVTMRCQPILGHNTVFWYRQTMMQGLELLAYFRNRAPLDDSGMPKDRFSAEMPDATLATLKIQPSEPRDSAVYFCASGFSDGGLGAATEAFFGQGTRLTVV.